The clone carrying this TCR beta chain appeared many times. As yet, its antigen is unknown. Germline V gene data show CDR1 as SEHNR and CDR2 as FQNEAQ (reference sequence). Between the trimmed V and J ends, which lost 4 bases and 1 base, there was a span of 10 bases. The CDR3 contains 14 residues. The data are from a study of T cell repertoires in cytomegalovirus infection. Looking at the study overall: Public TCR beta signature analysis indicated the presence of both CMV infection and matching HLA type. Study results and caveats: HLA-C-restricted CMV-specific TCR beta clonotypes were dominant in the ex vivo response.

TCRdb independently ran MiXCR on the reads; one entry per CDR3 protein. The sample records 290,000 or so distinct CDR3 sequences, around 10% being singletons. The rearrangement uses TRBV7-9 and TRBJ1-1, with D possibly TRBD1 on 6 matching bases. This TCR derives from a human donor in good health (CMV status not recorded). Some clones in this sample may be carry-over from other donors' samples. Sequencing input: PBMCs. The CDR3 bases are TGTGCCAGCAGCTCAGGACAGAGGAACACTGAAGCTTTCTTT. This gives the protein CASSSGQRNTEAFF.